The T cell receptor beta chain described here comes from a study of T-cell memory formation after mild COVID-19. In the study overall: Largely donor-specific sequence clusters came from a couple of donors. General study points: Researchers found some responding clones in pre-infection memory, a sign that cross-reactive memory joined. Day 15 to 85 contracting clones showed balanced CD4/CD8; later expanders leaned CD4+.

Libraries for TCRalpha and TCRbeta carried sample barcodes and unique molecular identifiers via 5'RACE. TCRdb analysed the 5' RACE reads with MiXCR anew, one entry per CDR3 protein. The repertoire consists of around 250,000 distinct CDR3 sequences, with about a sixth occurring once and the leading ten covering 23%. V gave up 6 bases and J gave up 1 base; unmatched junction bases: 5. The CDR3 runs 14 residues. On this clonotype itself: The target antigen is unknown.

The specimen was PBMCs or a T cell subset sorted from them (not recorded which). The V call is TRBV12-3 or TRBV12-4, the J call TRBJ1-1; TRBD1 agrees at 7 bases. The source of this sequence is a young man who had mild COVID-19 (a few samples of this study predate the infection). Cell type and time point are not known. The CDR3: CASRLDRWNTEAFF. CDR3 DNA: TGTGCCAGCAGGTTGGACAGGTGGAACACTGAAGCTTTCTTT.